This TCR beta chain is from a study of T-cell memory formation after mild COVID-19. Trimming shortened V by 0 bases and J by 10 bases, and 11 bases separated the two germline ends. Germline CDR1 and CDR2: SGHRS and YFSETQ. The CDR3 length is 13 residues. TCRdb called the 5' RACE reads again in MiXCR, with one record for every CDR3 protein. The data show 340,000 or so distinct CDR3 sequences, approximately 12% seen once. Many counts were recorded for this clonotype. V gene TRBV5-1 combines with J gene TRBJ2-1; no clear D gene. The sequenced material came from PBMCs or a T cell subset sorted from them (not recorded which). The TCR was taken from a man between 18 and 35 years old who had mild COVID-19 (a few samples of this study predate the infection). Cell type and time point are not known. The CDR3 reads CASSLAALREQFF. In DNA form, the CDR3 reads TGCGCCAGCAGCTTGGCAGCCCTACGGGAGCAGTTCTTC.